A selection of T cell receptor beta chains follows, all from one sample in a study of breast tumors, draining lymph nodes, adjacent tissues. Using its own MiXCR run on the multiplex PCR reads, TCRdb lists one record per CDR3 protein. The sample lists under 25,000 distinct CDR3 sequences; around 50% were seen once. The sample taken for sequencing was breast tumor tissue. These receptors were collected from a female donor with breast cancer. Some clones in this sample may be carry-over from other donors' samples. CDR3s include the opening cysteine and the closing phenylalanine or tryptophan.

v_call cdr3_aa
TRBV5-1 CASSFLGGSNEKLFF
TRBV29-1 CSVSQGGQPQHF
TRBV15 CATSRDTLAGSSTDTQYF
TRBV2 CASSEDRFYEQYF
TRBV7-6 CASSLSDFYGYTF
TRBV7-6 CASIRVPNTGELFF
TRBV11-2 CASSRKREGRVNEQFF
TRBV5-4 CASSREGASSYEQYF
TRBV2 CASSVGDGTASRAASTDTQYF
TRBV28 CASSRADTQYF
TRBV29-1 CSVEVFGQNTEAFF
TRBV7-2 CASSLALWGGIGSPLHF
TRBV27 CASSLSSAYTGELFF
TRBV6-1 CASSEGVRLNYGYTF
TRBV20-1 CSALGEPYEQYF
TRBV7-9 CASSLGGTDYGYTF
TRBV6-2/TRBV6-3 CASSHRRTGGGYGYTF
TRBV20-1 CSARSGHEQYF
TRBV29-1 CSVAPSGVGYEQYF
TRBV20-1 CSARSVDTLSYEQYF
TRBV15 CATSRSGGAGANVLTF
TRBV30 CAWSGTVEGQWEQFF
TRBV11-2 CASSLGPGTGKTYEQYF
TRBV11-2 CASSFWTSARGDTQYF
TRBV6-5 CASSYSLQGNSPLHF
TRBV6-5 CASSPDWRTGREQYFGPGTIYF
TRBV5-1 CASSSRQGDGYTF
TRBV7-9 CASSENRGRETQYF
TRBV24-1 CATSVRGSQNEQFF
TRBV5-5 CASSPGQDYGYTF
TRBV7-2 CASSSGGSNEKLFF
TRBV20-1 CSARAGQLLLSYNEQFF
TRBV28 CASSSFQFRESGANVLTF
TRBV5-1 CASSLAPSYEQYF
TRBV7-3 CASSKGLGGEQFF
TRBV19 CASSTPGRPYNEQFF
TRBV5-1 CASSLARVGNQPQHF
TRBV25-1 CASSGWTGETYNEQFF
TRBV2 CASRRQDHNSPLHF
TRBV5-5 CASSLRQATYEQYF
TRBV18 CASSPSGGETEAFF
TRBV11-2 CASSSEGGDYNEQFF
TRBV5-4 CASSPGTGRNQPQHF
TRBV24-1 CATSDPRSGSTDTQYF
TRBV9 CASSVGGQSNYGSTF